The sequence of this T cell receptor (beta chain) was determined in a study of early T cells in non-severe SARS-CoV-2 infection. The study's findings and limits: The VDJdb matching leaned toward anti-spike CD8 responses and overlooked private and CD4 specificities.

This clonotype was seen a handful of times. The antigen is unknown. Molecules of cDNA were individually given unique molecular identifiers that were attached to them. One entry per CDR3 protein results from TCRdb running MiXCR on the 5' RACE reads. The sample lists 80,000 or so distinct CDR3 sequences, 11% occurring once. This CDR3 spans 12 amino acids. The V gene's germline CDR1 is SQVTM and CDR2 ANQGSEA. The V end lost 4 bases, the J end lost 4 bases, and 7 bases lay between the germline ends. The V call is TRBV29-1, the J call TRBJ1-4; no definite D call. The sequence was obtained from an adult who was a healthcare worker with PCR-confirmed SARS-CoV-2 infection or an uninfected control (not recorded which). This specimen consisted of whole blood, obtained at baseline. DNA for the CDR3: TGCAGCGTTGGGTCTGGTAATGAAAAACTGTTTTTT. Translated, it gives CSVGSGNEKLFF.